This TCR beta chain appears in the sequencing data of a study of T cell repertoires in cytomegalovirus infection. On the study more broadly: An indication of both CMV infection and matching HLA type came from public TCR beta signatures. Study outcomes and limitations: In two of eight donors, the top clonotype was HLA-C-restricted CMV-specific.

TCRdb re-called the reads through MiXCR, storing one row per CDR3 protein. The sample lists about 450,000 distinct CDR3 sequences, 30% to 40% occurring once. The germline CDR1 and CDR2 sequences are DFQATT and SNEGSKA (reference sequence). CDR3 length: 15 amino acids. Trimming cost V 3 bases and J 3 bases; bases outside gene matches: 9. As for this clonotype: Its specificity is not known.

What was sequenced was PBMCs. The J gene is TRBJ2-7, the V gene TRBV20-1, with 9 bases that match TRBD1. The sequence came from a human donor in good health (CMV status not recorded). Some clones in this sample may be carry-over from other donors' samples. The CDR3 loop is CSASPGTGSIYEQYF. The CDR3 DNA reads TGCAGTGCTAGCCCTGGGACAGGGAGTATCTACGAGCAGTACTTC.